This T cell receptor beta chain was identified during a study of blood T cell repertoires in COVID-19 (TCRdb year 2020). Some background on the complete study: Samples covering the acute and convalescent phases of COVID-19 were provided by collaborators in the United States, Italy and Spain. The samples were drawn from two sources: the first 160 participants of the ongoing ImmuneRACE study, and over 1,000 subjects contributed by 6 global collaborators. The dataset comprised deeply sampled blood TCRbeta repertoires from subjects exposed to, actively infected with, or recovered from COVID-19. The prospective study material was composed of cDNA or gDNA derived from T cells, B-cell-depleted T cells, or PBMCs. Nearly every sample came with metadata listing a de-identified subject ID, COVID-19 status, age in years and sex. A freely available public database, intended as a resource for researchers studying the immune response to SARS-CoV-2, is where the repertoires were released. Where HLA class I and class II types were available, the types were taken from metadata supplied by the sample provider, not from assay-based typing.

Based on the germline V gene, the CDR1 and CDR2 sequences are LGHNT and FRNRAP. The CDR3 holds 13 amino acids from the cysteine to the phenylalanine. The kept DNA is CDR3 alone, 39 bases in frame from the first base. The junction shows trimming of 5 bases on V and 7 bases on J, plus 11 bases between the germline ends. Whole blood was collected in K2EDTA tubes by collaborating institutions according to the institutions' own protocols. For TCRbeta analysis, collaborator samples were shipped as frozen whole blood, as isolated PBMCs, or as DNA extracted from either sample type. Regarding this clone: Its antigen remains undetermined. One base away there is no much larger clone; base qualities are not given.

The paper as a whole reports these results and caveats: How much clinical and demographic metadata was included differed by source and by participant, and the metadata was provided uncurated.

The immunoSEQ Assay, a bias-controlled multiplex PCR, was used to amplify TCRbeta CDR3 regions from genomic DNA. The authors' analysis ran thus. The number of nucleated cells in each sample was estimated from the amplification of reference gene primers within the assay. Sequence reads were collapsed and filtered to measure the absolute abundance of every unique TCRbeta CDR3 rearrangement. Productive Simpson clonality was computed per sample as the square root of Simpson's diversity index over productive rearrangements. TCRdb took this table from immuneACCESS and kept in-frame rearrangements with V and J called. Such tables lack part of the clones; where checked against another copy, unresolved V genes explain under half of the gap, and the rest is unexplained. Clone size and the V and J calls come from that table; the DNA yielded D and trimming. Across this sample there are approximately 470,000 clones, with approximately 83% seen only once. Clones ranked in the top ten supply roughly 3.2% of the sample.

The receptor was derived from a human donor in a cohort sampled during active COVID-19. Recombination joined TRBV12-5 with TRBJ1-4, and TRBD1 may be the D gene, going by 5 matching bases. The specimen was peripheral blood. The nucleotide sequence is TGTGCTAGTGGTACAAATCAGGGTGAAAAACTGTTTTTT. This gives the protein CASGTNQGEKLFF.